The following is a T cell receptor beta chain sequence with its context. Produced via immunoSEQ multiplex PCR; TCRdb's table is partial and in-frame only. The table records 70,000 to 85,000 clones, 97% of them present only once. Trimming cost V 0 bases and J 7 bases, with 7 bases left between them. Germline loops: CDR1 MGHRA, CDR2 YSYEKL. CDR3 length equals 13 residues. The data belong to a study of technical replicates of blood from a few donors. The receptor was derived from a human donor in good health. Material: T cells isolated from PBMCs. The chain links TRBV4-1 to TRBJ1-5; D is undetermined. The CDR3 protein is CASSQELRQPQHF. DNA of the CDR3: TGCGCCAGCAGCCAAGAGTTACGGCAGCCCCAGCATTTT.